These 29 T cell receptor beta chains share one sample of origin, sequenced in a study of cytomegalovirus exposure and HLA in healthy donors. The PCR ran on 60 Vbeta and 13 Jbeta primers. Sequencing used immunoSEQ multiplex PCR; TCRdb keeps in-frame clones, though not all of them. The table shows roughly 100,000 clones, with 70% to 85% occurring only once. Sequences were obtained from PBMCs. All receptors come from a middle-aged man in good health and CMV-seronegative.

The chain employs TRBV4-2 and TRBJ2-3; maybe TRBD2 (7 bases). Per the germline V gene, CDR1 is LGHNA and CDR2 is YNFKEQ. Trimming removed 1 base at V and 0 bases at J, with 11 bases between. This CDR3 has 16 residues. The CDR3 sequence is CASSQGGGASTDTQYF. The CDR3 DNA reads as TGTGCCAGCAGCCAAGGTGGGGGGGCTAGCACAGATACGCAGTATTTT.

The genes are TRBV5-6 and TRBJ2-7; D is possibly TRBD2 (5 bases). The germline CDR1 and CDR2 sequences are SGHDT and YYEEEE. V was trimmed by 6 bases and J by 2 bases, leaving 15 bases between them. The CDR3 extends over 14 amino acids. DNA of the CDR3: TGTGCCAGCACCCCTGGATTGGGAGCCTACGAGCAGTACTTC. It is translated as CASTPGLGAYEQYF. The entire variable domain, with the rest obtained from reference TRBV5-6 and TRBJ2-7, is as follows: DAGVTQSPTHLIKTRGQQVTLRCSPKSGHDTVSWYQQALGQGPQFIFQYYEEEERQRGNFPDRFSGHQFPNYSSELNVNALLLGDSALYLCASTPGLGAYEQYFGPGTRLTVT.

The V call is TRBV28, the J call TRBJ2-7, with 10 bases lining up with TRBD1. This CDR3 comprises 15 residues. Germline values: CDR1 MDHEN, CDR2 SYDVKM. Unmatched junction bases numbered 5, after V lost 5 bases and J lost 1 base. The CDR3 DNA is TGTGCCAGCAGTCCCTGGACAGGGGGTTCCTACGAGCAGTACTTC. This sequence encodes CASSPWTGGSYEQYF.

The chain carries TRBV27 and TRBJ1-1; D is uncertain. V was shortened by 5 bases and J by 0 bases, with 10 bases between the two germline ends. In germline, CDR1 is MNHEY, CDR2 SMNVEV (reference sequence). The CDR3 covers 14 residues. CDR3 DNA sequence: TGTGCCAGCAGTGTAGACGGAGTGAACACTGAAGCTTTCTTT. It yields the protein CASSVDGVNTEAFF.

This chain links TRBV5-1 with TRBJ1-3; D is possibly TRBD1 (6 bases). This CDR3 region has 14 residues. Trimming stripped 6 bases from V and 2 bases from J, with 12 bases between. From germline, CDR1 is SGHRS and CDR2 YFSETQ. CDR3 nucleotides: TGCGCCAGCACCTCGGGGACACCTGGAAACACCATATATTTT. As protein: CASTSGTPGNTIYF.

The chain links TRBV6-1 to TRBJ2-2; 7 bases are shared with TRBD2. Trimming took 2 bases from V and 5 from J; bases not matched to a gene: 5. Germline V gene lookup returns CDR1 MNHNS and CDR2 SASEGT. The CDR3 has 15 amino acids. CDR3 DNA sequence: TGTGCCAGCAGTGAACTCAGCGGGATGACCGGGGAGCTGTTTTTT. Translated: CASSELSGMTGELFF.

The chain combines TRBV28 with TRBJ2-1, with 8 bases lining up with TRBD1. J was trimmed by 4 bases and V by 10 bases; bases with no gene match: 12. The V gene's germline CDR1 is MDHEN and CDR2 SYDVKM. There are 15 residues in the CDR3. The CDR3 DNA reads TGTGCCACCTTCCGCAACAGGGGGATTTACAATGAGCAGTTCTTC. It specifies CATFRNRGIYNEQFF.

The chain recombines TRBV6-1 with TRBJ1-6, with D possibly matching TRBD1 (5 bases). The V end lost 3 bases, the J end lost 8 bases, and 14 bases lay between the germline ends. The CDR3 covers 15 residues. Looked up from germline, CDR1 is MNHNS and CDR2 is SASEGT. For the CDR3, the DNA is TGTGCCAGCAGTGATGTGTCGGGGGTTCATTCACCCCTCCACTTT. It translates to CASSDVSGVHSPLHF.

The chain has TRBV29-1 and TRBJ2-7, with a weak D call TRBD2 (6 bases). Trimming stripped 6 bases from V and 5 bases from J, with 17 bases between. This CDR3 comprises 13 residues. Germline V CDR1 and CDR2: SQVTM, ANQGSEA. DNA of the CDR3: TGCAGCGTCTCAGGCGGGGATCGCCACGAGCAGTACTTC. Protein sequence: CSVSGGDRHEQYF.

The chain has TRBV6-1 and TRBJ2-7; 9 bases align to TRBD1. This CDR3 is built from 15 residues. CDR1 and CDR2 (germline): MNHNS, SASEGT. V lost 4 bases, J lost 6 bases, and 10 bases stayed unmatched. This CDR3 reads CASSAPGDREGEQYF. The CDR3 nucleotides read TGTGCCAGCAGTGCCCCTGGGGACAGGGAAGGCGAGCAGTACTTC.

V and J are TRBV11-2 and TRBJ1-2, with 7 bases matching TRBD1. V trimming: 6 bases; J trimming: 3 bases; junction bases outside the gene matches: 10. The CDR3 has 15 residues. CDR1 and CDR2 (germline): SGHAT, FQNNGV. The CDR3 DNA sequence: TGTGCCAGCAGATCCAGGGGGGCATCGTACTATGGCTACACCTTC. Its translation is CASRSRGASYYGYTF.

The chain uses TRBV29-1 and TRBJ2-7; 7 nucleotides agree with TRBD1. Germline CDR1 and CDR2: SQVTM and ANQGSEA. CDR3 size: 15 residues. The J segment lost 3 bases and the V segment lost 0 bases, leaving 8 bases of the junction unmatched. The CDR3 DNA follows: TGCAGCGTTGAAGATCGAAAGGGGGCTAGCTACGAGCAGTACTTC. Protein: CSVEDRKGASYEQYF.

The CDR3 sequence: CASSLYRGSTYNEQFF. The CDR3 DNA reads as TGCGCCAGCAGCTTGTATCGCGGGTCGACCTACAATGAGCAGTTCTTC. This chain connects TRBV5-1 to TRBJ2-1, with D perhaps TRBD2 (5 bases). V shed 1 base and J shed 2 bases, with 13 bases lying between them. The CDR3 has 16 residues. The germline V gene encodes CDR1 SGHRS and CDR2 YFSETQ.

The rearrangement joins TRBV7-2 to TRBJ2-1; 9 bases line up with TRBD2. With V trimmed by 5 bases and J by 6 bases, 17 bases remained unmatched. The CDR3 sequence is 18 residues long. The germline CDR1 and CDR2 sequences are SGHTA and FQGNSA. The CDR3 sequence is CASSPYWATAGGGNEQFF. The DNA of the CDR3 is TGTGCCAGCAGCCCCTATTGGGCCACAGCGGGAGGTGGCAATGAGCAGTTCTTC.

The chain joins TRBV19 to TRBJ2-1; 8 nucleotides agree with TRBD2. The CDR3 extends over 17 amino acids. Germline lookup yields CDR1 LNHDA and CDR2 SQIVND (reference sequence). The V segment lost 4 bases and the J segment 6 bases; nucleotides outside the gene matches: 14. The CDR3 is CASSSFSGRAGVNEQFF. Written as DNA, the CDR3 is TGTGCCAGTAGTAGCTTCTCCGGGAGGGCCGGGGTCAATGAGCAGTTCTTC. The full variable domain, completed using reference TRBV19 and TRBJ2-1, is DGGITQSPKYLFRKEGQNVTLSCEQNLNHDAMYWYRQDPGQGLRLIYYSQIVNDFQKGDIAEGYSVSREKKESFPLTVTSAQKNPTAFYLCASSSFSGRAGVNEQFFGPGTRLTVL.

This clone was counted between two and nine times. The V call is TRBV9, the J call TRBJ2-3; tentatively, D is TRBD2 (6 bases). V was clipped by 3 bases and J by 3 bases, with 11 bases between them. CDR1 is SGDLS and CDR2 is YYNGEE in the germline V gene. The CDR3 is 14 residues long. In DNA form, the CDR3 reads TGTGCCAGCAGCGAGGGCGGGGTGACAGATACGCAGTATTTT. Encoded protein: CASSEGGVTDTQYF.

V is TRBV13 and J is TRBJ2-7, with 8 nucleotides matching TRBD1. The CDR3 has 14 residues. After removal of 0 bases from V and 8 bases from J, the junction contained 6 bases not matched to a gene. Per the germline V gene, CDR1 is PRHDT and CDR2 is FYEKMQ (reference sequence). In DNA, the CDR3 is TGTGCCAGCAGCTTAGGCACAGGGGGACAGAAGCAGTACTTC. It specifies CASSLGTGGQKQYF.

The chain links TRBV5-1 to TRBJ2-4; TRBD2 matches at 7 bases. CDR1 and CDR2 (germline): SGHRS, YFSETQ. Trimming at V came to 1 base and at J to 1 base, leaving 8 bases not matched to a gene. This CDR3 has 17 residues. The CDR3 DNA is TGCGCCAGCAGCTTGAGGGAGGGAAGCTGGGCCAAAAACATTCAGTACTTC. This encodes CASSLREGSWAKNIQYF. Together with reference TRBV5-1 and TRBJ2-4, the CDR3 gives the full variable domain: KAGVTQTPRYLIKTRGQQVTLSCSPISGHRSVSWYQQTPGQGLQFLFEYFSETQRNKGNFPGRFSGRQFSNSRSEMNVSTLELGDSALYLCASSLREGSWAKNIQYFGAGTRLSVL.

The gene calls are TRBV29-1 and TRBJ2-7, with D tentatively TRBD2 (7 bases). The CDR3 sequence is 13 residues long. Germline V gene data show CDR1 as SQVTM and CDR2 as ANQGSEA. Trimming cost V 4 bases and J 2 bases, with 12 bases left between them. This CDR3 is CSVGGGGPYEQYF. As DNA, the CDR3 is TGCAGCGTTGGAGGGGGGGGGCCCTACGAGCAGTACTTC.

V and J are TRBV10-3 and TRBJ1-5; D not resolved. The CDR3 is 14 amino acids. Germline-derived CDR1 and CDR2 are ENHRY and SYGVKD. With 2 bases removed from V and 5 bases from J, the gap between germline ends came to 10 bases. CDR3 bases: TGTGCCATCAGTGAGAGGGAGAAGGATCAGCCCCAGCATTTT. It yields the protein CAISEREKDQPQHF.

The chain couples TRBV7-9 to TRBJ2-7, with TRBD2 matching 14 bases. This CDR3 has 17 amino acids. Germline trimming cut 1 base from V and 2 bases from J; bases unmatched to any gene: 4. CDR1 is SEHNR and CDR2 is FQNEAQ in the germline V gene (reference sequence). CDR3 loop: CASSLGGTSGGPYEQYF. DNA for the CDR3: TGTGCCAGCAGCTTAGGGGGGACTAGCGGGGGCCCCTACGAGCAGTACTTC.

This clone was seen once. The chain joins TRBV5-4 to TRBJ2-7, with 8 bases fitting TRBD2. The CDR3 loop spans 14 amino acids. The germline V gene encodes CDR1 SGHNT and CDR2 YYREEE (reference sequence). V lost 7 bases to trimming and J lost 4 bases; unmatched junction nucleotides: 10. CDR3 sequence reads: CASGSTSGSYEQYF. For the CDR3, the DNA is TGTGCCAGCGGATCTACTAGCGGATCGTACGAGCAGTACTTC.

The chain joins TRBV4-3 to TRBJ2-1; the match to TRBD2 covers 8 bases. Germline CDR1 LGHNA, CDR2 YSLEER. The ends lost 3 bases at V and 10 bases at J; junction bases unmatched: 11. The CDR3 spans 15 residues. CDR3 sequence (DNA): TGCGCCAGCAGCCAGGAAGCTGGCGGGGGGTTGGAGCAGTTCTTC. Amino acids: CASSQEAGGGLEQFF.

The chain carries TRBV10-2 and TRBJ2-1; 12 positions match TRBD2. This CDR3 is built from 15 residues. Germline values: CDR1 WSHSY, CDR2 SAAADI. V shed 6 bases, J shed 10 bases, and the junction held 10 bases outside the gene matches. This chain's CDR3 is CASRLELAGGGEQFF. In DNA form, the CDR3 reads TGCGCCAGCAGGCTTGAACTAGCGGGAGGTGGAGAGCAGTTCTTC.

As concerns this clone: The sample carries other DNA sequences with the same CDR3. V usage is TRBV29-1 and J usage is TRBJ2-1; TRBD2 matches at 9 bases. Germline CDR1 SQVTM, CDR2 ANQGSEA. V lost 7 bases, J lost 8 bases, and 6 bases stayed unmatched. The CDR3 sequence is 12 residues long. CDR3 loop: CSGLRGGDEQFF. The CDR3 DNA sequence: TGCAGCGGCCTGCGGGGGGGAGATGAGCAGTTCTTC.

The chain is built from TRBV4-1 and TRBJ1-2, with D unclear. V was shortened by 0 bases and J by 0 bases, with 11 bases between the two germline ends. The V gene's germline CDR1 is MGHRA and CDR2 YSYEKL. The length of the CDR3 is 16 residues. CDR3 nucleotide sequence: TGCGCCAGCAGCCAAGATCGCGGGGTTACTAACTATGGCTACACCTTC. Its protein product is CASSQDRGVTNYGYTF.

J is TRBJ1-5 and V is TRBV10-1; D not resolved. Germline V gene data show CDR1 as WNHNN and CDR2 as SYGVQD (reference sequence). The length of the CDR3 is 20 residues. V lost 1 base and J lost 0, with 22 bases in between. The CDR3: CASSEYRTTMPGHSNQPQHF. The CDR3, as DNA: TGCGCCAGCAGTGAGTATCGGACTACCATGCCTGGGCATAGCAATCAGCCCCAGCATTTT.

This chain joins TRBV5-1 and TRBJ1-3; 8 bases map to TRBD1. V lost 4 bases, J lost 4 bases, and 7 bases stayed unmatched. CDR1 and CDR2 (germline): SGHRS, YFSETQ. The CDR3 is 15 amino acids. CDR3 protein: CASSRGQGVGNTIYF. CDR3 sequence (DNA): TGCGCCAGCAGCCGTGGACAGGGAGTCGGAAACACCATATATTTT. Looking up the rest from reference TRBV5-1 and TRBJ1-3 gives the full variable domain: KAGVTQTPRYLIKTRGQQVTLSCSPISGHRSVSWYQQTPGQGLQFLFEYFSETQRNKGNFPGRFSGRQFSNSRSEMNVSTLELGDSALYLCASSRGQGVGNTIYFGEGSWLTVV.

The rearrangement links TRBV18 to TRBJ2-7; perhaps TRBD1 as D (6 bases). The V end was cut by 2 bases, the J end by 5 bases, with 19 bases between. The germline gives CDR1 KGHSH, CDR2 LQKENI. CDR3 length equals 16 residues. CDR3 coding DNA: TGTGCCAGCTCACCAGAGACCGGGACATACGCCGACGAGCAGTACTTC. This translates into CASSPETGTYADEQYF.